The entry below describes one T cell receptor (beta chain). This clone has just one count. Its antigen remains unidentified. It has no much larger one-base neighbor in the sample; base qualities were not kept. Participants in the prospective study were aged about 18 to 95 years, lived in 24 United States geographic areas, and enrolled through a virtual design. In the prospective study, cohorts were assigned on the basis of participant-reported clinical history obtained from a screening survey and a study questionnaire. Each participant in the prospective study had whole blood, serum and a nasopharyngeal or oropharyngeal swab collected by mobile phlebotomists. Prospective study participants could optionally give additional blood draws and questionnaires over a roughly 2-month period. Blood samples from the prospective study were shipped frozen or at room temperature prior to DNA extraction. The germline V gene encodes CDR1 SGHNT and CDR2 YENEEA. The junction shows trimming of 5 bases on V and 0 bases on J, plus 9 bases between the germline ends. The CDR3 runs 14 amino acids, cysteine and phenylalanine included. Left in the record is the CDR3 DNA by itself, 42 bases read in frame from the first base.

TCRbeta CDR3 regions were amplified from genomic DNA using the immunoSEQ Assay, a bias-controlled multiplex PCR. Per the source publication's procedure: The number of nucleated cells in each sample was estimated by amplification of reference gene primers within the assay. Sequence reads were collapsed and filtered to measure the absolute abundance of every unique TCRbeta CDR3 rearrangement. For each sample, productive Simpson clonality was calculated as the square root of Simpson's diversity index across productive rearrangements. The table comes from immuneACCESS by way of TCRdb, which keeps in-frame sequences with V and J called. Part of the clones is missing from these tables; in studies checked, under half for an unresolved V gene and the rest for unknown reasons. V and J calls plus clone size are reproduced from that table; the DNA served to infer D and trimming. The sample profile shows hundreds of thousands of clones; over 75% of them were found once. Under 4.5% of the sample goes to the ten largest clones.

The data stem from a study of blood T cell repertoires in COVID-19 (dated by TCRdb to between 2020 and 2021). In terms of the full investigation: The collaborator samples originated in the United States, Italy and Spain and spanned the acute and convalescent phases of COVID-19. The material from the prospective study consisted of cDNA or gDNA derived from T cells, B-cell-depleted T cells, or PBMCs. The dataset comprised deeply sampled blood TCRbeta repertoires from subjects exposed to, actively infected with, or recovered from COVID-19. The repertoires were made available in a free public database intended to serve as a resource for research on the immune response to SARS-CoV-2. Samples came from the ongoing ImmuneRACE study (first 160 participants) plus 1,254 subjects from 6 global collaborators. The sample metadata nearly always contained a de-identified subject ID, COVID-19 status, age in years and sex. Where available, HLA class I and class II types were obtained from metadata supplied by the sample provider rather than from assay-based typing. Study-wide findings and limitations: The amount of clinical and demographic metadata varied by source and participant and was provided uncurated.

Sequencing was done on a sample of PBMCs or T cells enriched from blood (not recorded which). This sequence uses TRBV11-3 and TRBJ2-3; a tentative D match to TRBD2 spans 5 bases. This clonotype was sampled from a man aged 25 to 45 with acute COVID-19. The DNA reads as follows: TGTGCCAGCAGCCAGAGCGGTAGCACAGATACGCAGTATTTT. This gives the protein CASSQSGSTDTQYF.